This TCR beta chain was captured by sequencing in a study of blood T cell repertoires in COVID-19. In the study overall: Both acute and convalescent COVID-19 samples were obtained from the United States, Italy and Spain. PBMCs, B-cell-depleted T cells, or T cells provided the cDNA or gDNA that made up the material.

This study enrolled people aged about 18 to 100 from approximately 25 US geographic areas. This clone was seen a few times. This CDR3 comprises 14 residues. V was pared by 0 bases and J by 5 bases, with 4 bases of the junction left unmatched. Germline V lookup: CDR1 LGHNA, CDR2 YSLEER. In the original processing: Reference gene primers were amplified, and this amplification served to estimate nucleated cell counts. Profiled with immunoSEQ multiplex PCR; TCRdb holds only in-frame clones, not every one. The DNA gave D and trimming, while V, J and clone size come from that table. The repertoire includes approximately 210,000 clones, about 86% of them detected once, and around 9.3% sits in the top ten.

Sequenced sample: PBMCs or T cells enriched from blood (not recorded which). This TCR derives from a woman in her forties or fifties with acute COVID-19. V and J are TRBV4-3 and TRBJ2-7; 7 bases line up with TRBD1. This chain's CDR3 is CASSQETGPHEQYF. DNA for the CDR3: TGCGCCAGCAGCCAAGAGACAGGGCCCCACGAGCAGTACTTC.